This TCR beta chain was obtained from a study of T cells in Graves' hyperthyroidism and ophthalmopathy. On the study more broadly: Peripheral blood collection took place at initial diagnosis, before any treatment.

With 6 bases clipped from V and 4 bases from J, the junction kept 5 bases outside the gene matches. CDR3 length: 15 amino acids. The germline gives CDR1 MNHEY, CDR2 SVGEGT. Regarding the study as a whole: Prediction of ophthalmopathy progression came a median approximately 6 months pre-onset. Within blood appeared most thyroid clonotypes that had expanded above 0.001.

Turning to this clonotype: Its antigen is not known.

Amplification targeted TCR beta CDR3 regions from RNA transcripts. The TCR CDR3 first-round RT-PCR relied on the HTBI primer set. TCRdb passed the multiplex PCR reads through MiXCR, listing each CDR3 protein once. The data show a few hundred thousand distinct CDR3 sequences, roughly an eighth seen once. For the diagnoses, clinical symptoms, serum thyroxine and TRAb, thyroid ultrasound and orbital computed tomography were used. The receptor was derived from a young woman with Graves' hyperthyroidism. The J gene is TRBJ2-1, the V gene TRBV6-2 or TRBV6-3; TRBD2 aligns across 11 bases. Sequences were obtained from blood. CDR3 DNA: TGTGCCAGCAGACGACTAGCGGGAAGATACAATGAGCAGTTCTTC. Protein sequence: CASRRLAGRYNEQFF.